This TCR beta chain was sequenced during a study of shared clonotypes between healthy human individuals. Points from the study as a whole: Larger estimated richness was generally recorded for naive subsets relative to memory subsets. Donor clonotype sharing was expected to depend on sequencing depth.

The germline V and J ends were trimmed by 3 bases and 7 bases, with 13 bases remaining between them. CDR3 length equals 15 residues. Germline-derived CDR1 and CDR2 are MDHEN and SYDVKM. The table lists this clone with a count of one. As yet, its antigen is unknown. Genomic DNA of each subset was evenly split across several immunoSEQ plates. Some 30,000 T cell genomes, or roughly 200 ng DNA, went into the sorted-subset replicate PCRs. Clones were read by immunoSEQ multiplex PCR, and TCRdb kept only the in-frame ones, dropping some. The repertoire holds about 680,000 clones, with around two thirds as singletons.

The material sequenced was memory CD4+ T cells sorted from blood. Subset of the sample: CD45RA-negative fraction. The V and J genes are TRBV28 and TRBJ1-6, with a tentative D call TRBD1 (5 bases). The source is a woman under 40 in good health. The CDR3 loop is CASSFKRGWNSPLHF. The DNA of the CDR3 is TGTGCCAGCAGTTTCAAAAGGGGATGGAATTCACCCCTCCACTTT.